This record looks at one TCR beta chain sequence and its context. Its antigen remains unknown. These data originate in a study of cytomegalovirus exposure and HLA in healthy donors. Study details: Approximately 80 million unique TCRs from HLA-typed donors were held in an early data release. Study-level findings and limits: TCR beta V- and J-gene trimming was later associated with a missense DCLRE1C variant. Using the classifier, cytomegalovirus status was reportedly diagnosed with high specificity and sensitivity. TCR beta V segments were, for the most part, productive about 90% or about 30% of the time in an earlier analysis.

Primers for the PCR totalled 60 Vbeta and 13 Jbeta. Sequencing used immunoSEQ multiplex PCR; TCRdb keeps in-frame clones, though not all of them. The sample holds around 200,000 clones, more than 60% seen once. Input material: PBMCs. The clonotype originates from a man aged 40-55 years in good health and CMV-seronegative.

The CDR3 loop is CASSLVGQGTGELFF. The DNA for the CDR3 is TGTGCCAGCAGCTTAGTAGGGCAGGGGACCGGGGAGCTGTTTTTT. This chain links TRBV7-6 with TRBJ2-2; the D gene is possibly TRBD1 (6 bases). The CDR3 runs to 15 residues. Germline loops: CDR1 SGHVS, CDR2 FNYEAQ. Trimming removed 1 base from V and 5 bases from J, with 11 bases in between.